This T cell receptor beta chain was captured by sequencing in a study of CD8 T cells in ankylosing spondylitis. Per germline, CDR1 SEHNR and CDR2 FQNEAQ (reference sequence). The V gene lost 2 bases and the J gene lost 13 bases, with 13 bases spanning the gap. The CDR3 length is 12 residues. Study observations and caveats: Made up of eight highly homologous variants, a TCR beta motif appeared characteristic of ankylosing spondylitis blood. Enrichment of disease-linked clones was reportedly significant in matched ankylosing spondylitis synovial fluid. Disease-linked clones bore a CD8+ phenotype and were relatively rare in peripheral blood.

It was by quantitative 5'-RACE with molecular barcodes that TCR beta libraries were made. TCRdb processed the 5' RACE reads anew with MiXCR; each CDR3 protein has one entry. Here the sample spans approximately 250,000 distinct CDR3 sequences, 32% being singletons. Worth noting for this clonotype: The antigen is undetermined.

Material: blood, either unsorted or a sorted T cell fraction (not recorded which). This receptor was obtained from a male donor with ankylosing spondylitis or in good health (not recorded which). V and J are TRBV7-9 and TRBJ2-3, with TRBD2 as a possible D gene (5 bases). The CDR3 DNA reads as TGTGCCAGCAGCTTAACCGGGGAAGAGGAGTATTTT. This codes for CASSLTGEEEYF.